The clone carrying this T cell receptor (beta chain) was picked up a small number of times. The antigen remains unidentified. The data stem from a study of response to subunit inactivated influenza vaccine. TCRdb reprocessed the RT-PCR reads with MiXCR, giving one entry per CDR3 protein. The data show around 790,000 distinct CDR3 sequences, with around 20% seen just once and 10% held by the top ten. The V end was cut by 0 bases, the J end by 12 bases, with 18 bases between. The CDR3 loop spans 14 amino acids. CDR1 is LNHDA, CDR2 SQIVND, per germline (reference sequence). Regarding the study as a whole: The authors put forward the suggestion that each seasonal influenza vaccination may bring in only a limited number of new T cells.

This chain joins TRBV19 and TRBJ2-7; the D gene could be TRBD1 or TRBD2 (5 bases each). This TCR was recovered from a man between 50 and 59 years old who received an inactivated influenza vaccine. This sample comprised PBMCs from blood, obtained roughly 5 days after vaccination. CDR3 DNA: TGTGCCAGTAGTATAGAAACCGGGACCGGTCCTCGGTACTTC. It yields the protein CASSIETGTGPRYF.